The TCR beta chain under discussion was sequenced for a study of blood T cell repertoires in COVID-19. Overall study context: COVID-19 samples collected from the United States, Italy and Spain covered acute and convalescent phases. Sources were T cells, B-cell-depleted T cells, or PBMCs; the material itself was cDNA or gDNA.

The CDR3 loop spans 14 amino acids. V was shortened by 5 bases and J by 10 bases, with 18 bases between the two germline ends. CDR1 and CDR2 (germline): SGHNT, YENEEA. In the authors' methods: Reference gene primer amplification gave estimated nucleated cell counts. Produced via immunoSEQ multiplex PCR; TCRdb's table is partial and in-frame only. For V, J and clone size, that table is used; D and trimming come from the DNA. The data show a few hundred thousand clones, about 90% seen once. This receptor was obtained from a woman aged 18-35 years who had recovered from COVID-19. Input material: peripheral blood. The V call is TRBV11-3, the J call TRBJ2-1, with D perhaps TRBD1 (6 bases). CDR3 nucleotide sequence: TGTGCCAGCAGCCTCCAGGGGTTAATAGCGGAGCAGTTCTTC. This gives the protein CASSLQGLIAEQFF.